The clone carrying this T cell receptor (beta chain) was recorded many times. The antigen remains unidentified. Samples came from axillary lymph nodes draining the breast cancer. Each CDR3 protein is one row after TCRdb ran MiXCR on the multiplex PCR reads. The sample consists of about 150,000 distinct CDR3 sequences, about 31% of them appearing once. The data were obtained in a study of breast tumors, draining lymph nodes, adjacent tissues. The study's findings and limits: Most tumor T cells seemingly derive from lymph node, then expand in tumor.

Per the germline V gene, CDR1 is GTSNPN and CDR2 is SVGIG (reference sequence). With 0 bases removed from V and 4 bases from J, the gap between germline ends came to 19 bases. The CDR3 contains 16 residues. This chain connects TRBV30 to TRBJ2-7; the D gene is possibly TRBD1 (6 bases). This TCR was recovered from a female donor with breast cancer. Some clones in this sample may be carry-over from other donors' samples. Sequenced material: axillary lymph node tissue. The chain's CDR3 is CAWSVAPTGYQYEQYF. The CDR3 DNA is TGTGCCTGGAGTGTGGCCCCTACAGGGTATCAGTACGAGCAGTACTTC.